This T cell receptor beta chain appears in the sequencing data of a study of radiotherapy plus CTLA-4 blockade in lung cancer. CDR1 SGHVS and CDR2 FQNEAQ come from the germline V gene. V trimming: 5 bases; J trimming: 7 bases; junction bases outside the gene matches: 15. There are 16 residues in the CDR3. Assay: immunoSEQ multiplex PCR; the TCRdb copy retains only in-frame clones and omits some. The sample consists of 120,000 or so clones, about four fifths of them appearing once. The chain uses TRBV7-8 and TRBJ2-7, with 9 nucleotides matching TRBD1. The receptor's source is a human donor with non-small cell lung cancer who had a partial response to radiotherapy plus ipilimumab. The material was peripheral blood, obtained from a patient treated with radiotherapy plus ipilimumab. The CDR3 here is CASSLLDRGPRREQYF. DNA of the CDR3: TGTGCCAGCAGCCTCTTGGACAGGGGCCCACGACGGGAGCAGTACTTC. The variable domain in full, with the rest retrieved from reference TRBV7-8 and TRBJ2-7, is GAGVSQSPRYKVAKRGQDVALRCDPISGHVSLFWYQQALGQGPEFLTYFQNEAQLDKSGLPSDRFFAERPEGSVSTLKIQRTQQEDSAVYLCASSLLDRGPRREQYFGPGTRLTVT.